This T cell receptor (beta chain) is drawn from a study of lymphopenia after photon versus proton radiotherapy. Study-wide results and limits: Relative stability marked proton patients; photon patients lost diversity and naive cells. A bigger post-nadir fall in TCR diversity correlated inversely with survival time in deceased patients. After the lymphocyte nadir, photon-treated repertoires showed oligoclonal expansion, especially of CD8+ Temra cells.

The assay was immunoSEQ multiplex PCR, and TCRdb's table has in-frame clones only and misses some. Altogether 30,000 to 40,000 clones are present, over 70% being singletons, with the ten largest covering approximately 15%. This clone came up a few times. What it binds is not known. The V end lost 0 bases, the J end lost 8 bases, and 11 bases lay between the germline ends. The length of the CDR3 is 13 residues. Per germline, CDR1 SGHDT and CDR2 YYEEEE. The sample here was peripheral blood, taken from a patient treated with proton-based radiotherapy. The chain couples TRBV5-6 to TRBJ1-2; a weak D match, TRBD1 (5 bases). The receptor was derived from a woman in her 70s with pancreatic cancer. For the CDR3, the DNA is TGTGCCAGCAGCTTGGGTGGGGGTCGAGGCTACACCTTC. It specifies CASSLGGGRGYTF.